This record covers a single T cell receptor (beta chain). Its antigen is still unknown. At the DNA level, this CDR3 is encoded by other sequences in the same sample as well. This sample is part of a study of beta chain features in type 1 diabetes. cDNA synthesis used the whole RNA isolate, giving expressed TCRB sequences. Generated by immunoSEQ multiplex PCR, the TCRdb table keeps only in-frame clones and is missing some. The sample lists roughly 220,000 clones, 16% seen once, with less than 0.09% in the top ten. Trimming pared 6 bases from V and 1 base from J, leaving 6 bases between. The germline gives CDR1 SQVTM, CDR2 ANQGSEA. The CDR3 is 12 residues long. General study results and limits: When Type 1 diabetes patients were examined, their TCRB CDR3s proved moderately but significantly shorter in all four CD4+ subsets.

The rearrangement links TRBV29-1 to TRBJ2-2; D not resolved. This receptor was obtained from a man in his thirties or forties with type 1 diabetes. Input material: naive CD4+ T cells from blood. The CDR3 loop reads CSVDGNTGELFF. CDR3 coding DNA: TGCAGCGTCGACGGGAACACCGGGGAGCTGTTTTTT.